These T cell receptor beta chains were read from a single sample in a study of shared clonotypes between healthy human individuals. The protocol was immunoSEQ multiplex PCR, while the TCRdb copy is restricted to in-frame clones and leaves out a portion. The repertoire holds approximately 840,000 clones, with around 96% as singletons. Sequencing was done on a sample of naive CD8+ T cells sorted from blood. The receptors come from a man aged 25-45 years in good health. CDR3s include the opening cysteine and the closing phenylalanine or tryptophan. Each record gives: D gene, V gene, clone size, J gene, CDR3 DNA, CDR3 protein. A D gene is named only where the DNA matches it firmly. Size values are once, few and many counts, or a class for expanded clones, and some rows have none.

>TRBD2|TRBV29-1|.|TRBJ2-1
TGCAGCGTGAGGACTAGCGGGAGCGATGAGCAGTTCTTC
CSVRTSGSDEQFF
>.|TRBV7-2|.|TRBJ2-7
TGTGCCAGCAGCTTAGTTGCACGGACCTACGAGCAGTACTTC
CASSLVARTYEQYF
>TRBD1|TRBV5-4|.|TRBJ2-2
TGTGCCAGCGCTCAGGCGACAGGGGGGACCGGGGAGCTGTTTTTT
CASAQATGGTGELFF
>TRBD1|TRBV4-1|.|TRBJ2-7
TGCGCCAGCAGCCAAGTTATGGGGACAGCCGAGCAGTACTTC
CASSQVMGTAEQYF
>TRBD2|TRBV4-3|.|TRBJ2-1
TGCGCCAGCAGCCAGGGACTAGCGTCCTACAATGAGCAGTTCTTC
CASSQGLASYNEQFF
>.|TRBV5-6|.|TRBJ2-7
TGTGCCAGCAGCTTTACGACGAGATACTACGAGCAGTACTTC
CASSFTTRYYEQYF
>TRBD2|TRBV27|.|TRBJ2-7
TGTGCCAGCAGTGGGGGGACTAGCGGATACGAGCAGTACTTC
CASSGGTSGYEQYF
>.|TRBV11-2|.|TRBJ2-2
TGTGCCAGCAGCTCTCCAGGGGTCAGAGGTCGTGGAGGGGAGCTGTTTTTT
CASSSPGVRGRGGELFF
>.|TRBV6-1|.|TRBJ2-1
TGTGCCAGCAGTGCCTCCTTTGGCCTAGCTGGGAATGAGCAGTTCTTC
CASSASFGLAGNEQFF
>.|TRBV11-2|.|TRBJ1-5
TGTGCCAGCAGCCTTACAGGGAATTTCAATCAGCCCCAGCATTTT
CASSLTGNFNQPQHF
>.|TRBV11-3|.|TRBJ2-1
TGTGCCAGCAGCTTCAGCCCAAGCTCCTACAATGAGCAGTTCTTC
CASSFSPSSYNEQFF
>.|TRBV11-3|.|TRBJ1-1
TGTGCCAGCAGCTTGGACGGAGGGGAAGCTTTCTTT
CASSLDGGEAFF
>TRBD1|TRBV4-2|.|TRBJ1-2
TGTGCCAGCAGCCTTGGGGACAGTCACATTGAAGGCTACACCTTC
CASSLGDSHIEGYTF
>TRBD2|TRBV7-9|once|TRBJ2-7
TGTGCCAGCAGCTCCTGGGAGGGGAAGAACGAGCAGTACTTC
CASSSWEGKNEQYF
>.|TRBV29-1|.|TRBJ1-1
TGCAGCGTTCAGGGGAGGGAAACTGAAGCTTTCTTT
CSVQGRETEAFF
>.|TRBV11-1|.|TRBJ1-3
TGTGCCAGCAGGGGAACTGGCCTGAACACCATATATTTT
CASRGTGLNTIYF
>.|TRBV9|.|TRBJ2-5
TGTGCCAGCAGCGTAGGGGCCCGCCTACAAGAGACCCAGTACTTC
CASSVGARLQETQYF
>.|TRBV5-6|.|TRBJ2-1
TGTGCCAGCATGGGGGACTTAGCTGGTAATGAGCAGTTCTTC
CASMGDLAGNEQFF
>.|TRBV27|few|TRBJ1-5
TGTGCCAGCAGGCGGGGTGGAGGTAATCAGCCCCAGCATTTT
CASRRGGGNQPQHF
>.|TRBV2|.|TRBJ2-3
TGTGCCAGCAGTACAAGGACCGATTTGCCCCTCGTTACAGATACGCAGTATTTT
CASSTRTDLPLVTDTQYF
>.|TRBV5-6|.|TRBJ1-4
TGTGCCAGCAGCTTTTACGGCATTAGGGAAAAACTGTTTTTT
CASSFYGIREKLFF
>.|TRBV28|.|TRBJ1-5
TGTGCCAGCAGTTTAGATCAGAGTAGCAATCAGCCCCAGCATTTT
CASSLDQSSNQPQHF
>.|TRBV10-3|.|TRBJ1-1
TGTGCCATCAGTGACGAGGACAGCATGAACACTGAAGCTTTCTTT
CAISDEDSMNTEAFF
>.|TRBV27|.|TRBJ2-3
TGTGCCAGCAGTTACAACACAGATACGCAGTATTTT
CASSYNTDTQYF
>.|TRBV6-5|.|TRBJ2-1
TGTGCCAGCAGTTACTACTCCTTGTTGGGCAATGAGCAGTTCTTC
CASSYYSLLGNEQFF
>TRBD1|TRBV7-3|.|TRBJ2-1
TGTGCCAGCAGCAATATGGCGGGGACAGGGGCTTACAATGAGCAGTTCTTC
CASSNMAGTGAYNEQFF
>TRBD1|TRBV7-9|.|TRBJ2-1
TGTGCCAGTAAACGACAGGGGCCCTACAATGAGCAGTTCTTC
CASKRQGPYNEQFF
>TRBD2|TRBV7-3|.|TRBJ2-5
TGTGCCAGCAGCTCCCACTTGGGGACTAGCGGGATCGGGACCCAGTACTTC
CASSSHLGTSGIGTQYF
>.|TRBV15|.|TRBJ2-4
TGTGCCACCAGCAGAGGCGGGGCCAAAAACATTCAGTACTTC
CATSRGGAKNIQYF
>.|TRBV7-9|once|TRBJ1-3
TGTGCCAGCAGCTTAGATCGGACACACTCTGGAAACACCATATATTTT
CASSLDRTHSGNTIYF
>.|TRBV6-5|.|TRBJ2-5
TGTGCCAGCAGCACTCCTCAGGGGCGCCAAGAGACCCAGTACTTC
CASSTPQGRQETQYF
>TRBD1|TRBV6-5|.|TRBJ1-5
TGTGCCAGCAGCGGGACAGGGTCAAATCAGCCCCAGCATTTT
CASSGTGSNQPQHF
>.|TRBV7-9|.|TRBJ2-7
TGTGCCAGCAGCTTACTCGAGCGCTCGCTCGAGCAGTACTTC
CASSLLERSLEQYF
>TRBD1|TRBV9|.|TRBJ2-7
TGTGCCAGCAGCGTCGGACAGGGTGGATACGAGCAGTACTTC
CASSVGQGGYEQYF
>.|TRBV18|.|TRBJ2-7
TGTGCCAGCTCACCAGATACAGCCTACGAGCAGTACTTC
CASSPDTAYEQYF
>TRBD1|TRBV27|.|TRBJ1-1
TGTGCCAGCAGTTTACAGTTAGGGGACAGGGGGCTTGACACTGAAGCTTTCTTT
CASSLQLGDRGLDTEAFF
>.|TRBV29-1|.|TRBJ2-7
TGCAGCGTGGCGCCAGGCAACTCCTACGAGCAGTACTTC
CSVAPGNSYEQYF
>TRBD1|TRBV10-3|.|TRBJ2-7
TGTGCCATCAGTGAGTCGGGGCAGGGGGCGCACGAGCAGTACTTC
CAISESGQGAHEQYF
>.|TRBV5-5|.|TRBJ2-2
TGTGCCAGCAGCTTGGGGGAGACTTACACCGGGGAGCTGTTTTTT
CASSLGETYTGELFF
>TRBD2|TRBV7-6|.|TRBJ2-2
TGTGCCGTACTAGCGATGAAGAACACCGGGGAGCTGTTTTTT
CAVLAMKNTGELFF
>.|TRBV7-7|.|TRBJ2-3
TGTGCTAGCAGCTTCAGGGGTGGTACAGATACGCAGTATTTT
CASSFRGGTDTQYF
>TRBD1|TRBV14|.|TRBJ2-3
TGTGCCAGCAGCCAAGATTCCGGGACAGGGATTCGCACAGATACGCAGTATTTT
CASSQDSGTGIRTDTQYF
>.|TRBV25-1|.|TRBJ2-3
TGTGCCAGCAGTGAAACGACGACAGGCCCTTCGACAGATACGCAGTATTTT
CASSETTTGPSTDTQYF
>.|TRBV29-1|.|TRBJ1-1
TGCAGCGTTGACCCCACCAGCTACAAATCGTCCCAGGGACACTTGCTCACTGAAGCTTTCTTT
CSVDPTSYKSSQGHLLTEAFF
>.|TRBV15|.|TRBJ2-4
TGTGCCACCAGCCCCATTGTGGAAGGGTATAACATTCAGTACTTC
CATSPIVEGYNIQYF
>TRBD1|TRBV4-1|once|TRBJ1-2
TGCGCCAGCAGCCCCTACCCCCCCGGGACAGGGTTTAATGGCTACACCTTC
CASSPYPPGTGFNGYTF